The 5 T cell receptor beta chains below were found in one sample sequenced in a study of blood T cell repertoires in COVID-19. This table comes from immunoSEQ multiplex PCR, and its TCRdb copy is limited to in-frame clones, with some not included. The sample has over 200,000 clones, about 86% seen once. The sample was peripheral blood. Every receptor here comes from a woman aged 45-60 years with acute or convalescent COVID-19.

CDR3 nucleotide sequence: TGTGCCAGCATGAAGCGGGACTCCTACAATGAGCAGTTCTTC. It specifies CASMKRDSYNEQFF. This chain joins TRBV25-1 and TRBJ2-1, with 7 positions matching TRBD2. This CDR3 has 14 residues. The germline CDR1 and CDR2 sequences are MGHDK and SYGVNS. Unmatched junction bases numbered 3, after V lost 7 bases and J lost 0 bases.

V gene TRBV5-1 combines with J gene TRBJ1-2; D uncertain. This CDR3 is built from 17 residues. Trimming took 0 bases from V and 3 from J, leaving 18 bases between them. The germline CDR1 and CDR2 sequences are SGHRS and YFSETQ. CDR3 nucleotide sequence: TGCGCCAGCAGCTTGGGGCTCGGTGGGGTAGCGGACTATGGCTACACCTTC. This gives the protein CASSLGLGGVADYGYTF.

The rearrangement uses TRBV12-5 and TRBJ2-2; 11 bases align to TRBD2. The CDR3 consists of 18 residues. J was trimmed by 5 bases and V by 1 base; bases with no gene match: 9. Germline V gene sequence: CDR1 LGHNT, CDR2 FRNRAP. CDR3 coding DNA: TGTGCTAGTGGTTTGGCTCTCACTAGCGGGAGTGGAACCGGGGAGCTGTTTTTT. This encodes CASGLALTSGSGTGELFF.

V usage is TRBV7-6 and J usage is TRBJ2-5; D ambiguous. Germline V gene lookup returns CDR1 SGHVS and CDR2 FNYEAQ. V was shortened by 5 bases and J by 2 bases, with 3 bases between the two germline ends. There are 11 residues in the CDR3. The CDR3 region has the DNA TGTGCCAGCAGCCTGCAAGAGACCCAGTACTTC. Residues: CASSLQETQYF.

The CDR3 loop is CASSSRARGRQETQYF. CDR3 nucleotides: TGTGCCAGCAGTTCTCGGGCCAGGGGGAGGCAAGAGACCCAGTACTTC. This chain links TRBV6-5 with TRBJ2-5, with D perhaps TRBD1 (7 bases). Germline CDR1 is MNHEY and CDR2 is SVGAGI. V lost 4 bases and J lost 2, with 17 bases in between. The CDR3 loop spans 16 amino acids.